The 5 T cell receptor beta chains presented below share a single source sample, sequenced in a study of T cells in Graves' hyperthyroidism and ophthalmopathy (dated by TCRdb to the late 2010s). Libraries came from multiplex PCR. Sequencer: Illumina HiSeq 2000. The TCR beta CDR3 regions were amplified from the RNA transcripts. The TCR CDR3 was subjected to a first round of RT-PCR using the HTBI primer set and the Qiagen OneStep RT-PCR kit. TCRdb reprocessing: public reads trimmed at Q25 with fastp, clones called with MiXCR, in-frame beta chains kept. Each CDR3 protein gets just one entry, which takes the most common genes and DNA from the rows behind it. In all, the sample holds 300,000 to 400,000 distinct CDR3 sequences, and under 20% of those were seen once. The top ten hold 35% to 50% of the sample. Sequencing was performed on blood. The receptors stem from a young man with Graves' ophthalmopathy.

This clonotype was counted at least ten times. V is TRBV3-1 and J is TRBJ1-1, with D maybe TRBD1 (5 bases). CDR1 and CDR2 from the germline V gene are LGHDT and YNNKEL (reference sequence). Trimming removed 3 bases from V and 4 bases from J, with 9 bases in between. The CDR3 spans 13 residues. Here the CDR3 reads CASSHGGGTEAFF. The CDR3 bases are TGTGCCAGCAGCCATGGGGGGGGCACTGAAGCTTTCTTT. Drawing the rest from reference TRBV3-1 and TRBJ1-1, the complete variable domain is DTAVSQTPKYLVTQMGNDKSIKCEQNLGHDTMYWYKQDSKKFLKIMFSYNNKELIINETVPNRFSPKSPDKAHLNLHINSLELGDSAVYFCASSHGGGTEAFFGQGTRLTVV.

The table lists this clonotype with a few counts. In DNA form, the CDR3 reads TGTGCCAGCAGCCAAGACAGCGCGGGGGGGGGTACGCAGTATTTT. Its translation is CASSQDSAGGGTQYF. This chain links TRBV3-1 with TRBJ2-3; 9 positions agree with TRBD2. V was clipped by 0 bases and J by 8 bases; unmatched bases: 6. Germline lookup yields CDR1 LGHDT and CDR2 YNNKEL (reference sequence). The CDR3 runs 15 residues.

The gene calls are TRBV7-2 and TRBJ2-3; D gene ambiguous. Looked up from germline, CDR1 is SGHTA and CDR2 is FQGNSA. Trimming took 4 bases from V and 0 from J, leaving 26 bases between them. The CDR3 runs 20 residues. The CDR3 DNA follows: TGTGCCAGCAGCTCAAACAAGGGAACCAAATTGGTAATCAGCACAGATACGCAGTATTTT. It is translated as CASSSNKGTKLVISTDTQYF.

There are many counts of this clonotype. The chain joins TRBV28 to TRBJ2-3, with 16 bases fitting TRBD2. The CDR3 loop spans 18 amino acids. The junction had 6 bases not matched to a gene; V was cut back by 2 bases and J by 4 bases. Germline-derived CDR1 and CDR2 are MDHEN and SYDVKM. The CDR3 DNA follows: TGTGCCAGCAGTTTAGGGACTAGCGGGGGGGCTAGGTCAGATACGCAGTATTTT. As protein: CASSLGTSGGARSDTQYF. Supplemented by reference TRBV28 and TRBJ2-3, the full variable domain reads DVKVTQSSRYLVKRTGEKVFLECVQDMDHENMFWYRQDPGLGLRLIYFSYDVKMKEKGDIPEGYSVSREKKERFSLILESASTNQTSMYLCASSLGTSGGARSDTQYFGPGTRLTVL.

Note on this clonotype: One end of the junction varies from germline; a read error may be responsible. The rearrangement uses TRBV7-6 and TRBJ2-2; D assignment may be TRBD1 or TRBD2 (5 bases each). The CDR3 contains 13 residues. Germline CDR1 reads SGHVS; CDR2 reads FNYEAQ. CDR3 nucleotides: TGTGCTAGCAGCCATAGCGACAGCGGGGAGCTGTTTTTT. The encoded protein is CASSHSDSGELFF.